What follows are 32 T cell receptor beta chains derived from one specimen sequenced in a study of control samples from healthy donors and cancer patients. Assay used: immunoSEQ multiplex PCR; TCRdb lists only in-frame clones, some missing. This sample has 150,000 to 200,000 clones, with around 91% found just once. The sequencing sample was made of blood. The receptors derive from a woman aged 45-59 years in good health.

The J gene is TRBJ1-1, the V gene TRBV18, with 9 positions matching TRBD1. The CDR3 consists of 15 residues. Trimming at V came to 10 bases and at J to 3 bases, leaving 12 bases not matched to a gene. The germline CDR1 and CDR2 sequences are KGHSH and LQKENI. DNA for the CDR3: TGTGCCACCTTACCGGGACAGGGAATTTACACTGAAGCTTTCTTT. As protein: CATLPGQGIYTEAFF.

The J gene is TRBJ1-1, the V gene TRBV27; 7 bases are a match to TRBD1. From germline, CDR1 is MNHEY and CDR2 SMNVEV (reference sequence). There are 13 residues in the CDR3. The V and J ends lost 10 bases and 2 bases, in that order; junction bases with no gene match: 7. The CDR3 spells CATYDRANTEAFF. The CDR3 bases are TGTGCCACCTACGACAGGGCAAACACTGAAGCTTTCTTT.

The V and J genes are TRBV9 and TRBJ2-5; TRBD2 matches at 10 bases. The CDR3 consists of 16 residues. The ends lost 2 bases at V and 5 bases at J; junction bases unmatched: 9. Germline V gives CDR1 SGDLS, CDR2 YYNGEE. The CDR3 sequence is CASSVTIAGGRETQYF. The CDR3 nucleotides are TGTGCCAGCAGCGTGACAATAGCGGGAGGACGGGAGACCCAGTACTTC. Full variable domain (rest looked up from reference TRBV9 and TRBJ2-5): DSGVTQTPKHLITATGQRVTLRCSPRSGDLSVYWYQQSLDQGLQFLIQYYNGEERAKGNILERFSAQQFPDLHSELNLSSLELGDSALYFCASSVTIAGGRETQYFGPGTRLLVL.

The chain combines TRBV19 with TRBJ1-2; a possible D gene is TRBD1 (6 bases). The V gene lost 7 bases and the J gene lost 4 bases, with 19 bases spanning the gap. Germline assignment: CDR1 LNHDA and CDR2 SQIVND (reference sequence). The CDR3 runs 15 residues. CDR3 amino acids: CASNDMGAVLYGYTF. CDR3 sequence (DNA): TGTGCCAGTAACGATATGGGGGCGGTCCTCTATGGCTACACCTTC. The complete variable domain, with remaining parts taken from reference TRBV19 and TRBJ1-2, reads DGGITQSPKYLFRKEGQNVTLSCEQNLNHDAMYWYRQDPGQGLRLIYYSQIVNDFQKGDIAEGYSVSREKKESFPLTVTSAQKNPTAFYLCASNDMGAVLYGYTFGSGTRLTVV.

This chain uses TRBV6-1 with TRBJ1-2; D perhaps matches TRBD1 (6 bases). V shed 3 bases and J shed 6 bases, with 11 bases lying between them. Germline CDR1 MNHNS, CDR2 SASEGT. The CDR3 totals 13 residues. CDR3 DNA sequence: TGTGCCAGCAGTGATACAGGGTGGAATGGCTACACCTTC. It codes for CASSDTGWNGYTF.

Points on this clone: The sample holds other DNA sequences that translate to the same CDR3. The chain uses TRBV19 and TRBJ2-6; the match to TRBD2 covers 8 bases. This CDR3 comprises 17 residues. Germline CDR1 and CDR2: LNHDA and SQIVND (reference sequence). The V and J ends lost 7 bases and 2 bases, in that order; junction bases with no gene match: 10. CDR3: CASKIGGGWTGANVLTF. CDR3 bases: TGTGCCAGTAAGATAGGCGGGGGGTGGACTGGGGCCAACGTCCTGACTTTC.

The rearrangement uses TRBV18 and TRBJ1-5; D call uncertain. CDR1 and CDR2 from the germline V gene are KGHSH and LQKENI. The germline V and J ends were trimmed by 3 bases and 15 bases, with 18 bases remaining between them. CDR3 length equals 13 residues. The CDR3 spells CASSPSGGPGSHF. The CDR3 DNA reads as TGTGCCAGCTCACCCTCCGGAGGGCCTGGGTCGCATTTT. The whole variable domain, filled in from reference TRBV18 and TRBJ1-5, reads NAGVMQNPRHLVRRRGQEARLRCSPMKGHSHVYWYRQLPEEGLKFMVYLQKENIIDESGMPKERFSAEFPKEGPSILRIQQVVRGDSAAYFCASSPSGGPGSHFGDGTRLSIL.

This clone appeared a single time. The chain joins TRBV27 to TRBJ1-4; D remains unclear. Between the trimmed V and J ends, which lost 5 bases and 8 bases, there was a span of 15 bases. This CDR3 is 14 amino acids long. CDR1 is MNHEY, CDR2 SMNVEV, per germline (reference sequence). CDR3 DNA: TGTGCCAGCAGTCCTTGGCCAGGCAGGGAAAAACTGTTTTTT. It yields the protein CASSPWPGREKLFF.

The J gene is TRBJ1-6, the V gene TRBV5-6, with a possible D match to TRBD1 (6 bases). CDR1 and CDR2 from the germline V gene are SGHDT and YYEEEE. The CDR3 is 17 amino acids. The ends were cut back, 0 bases at V and 9 bases at J, with 19 bases in the middle. The CDR3 spells CASSLGPGATEVSPLHF. The CDR3 DNA sequence: TGTGCCAGCAGCTTGGGCCCAGGGGCCACGGAGGTTTCACCCCTCCACTTT.

The rearrangement links TRBV6-6 to TRBJ2-1; D is possibly TRBD1 (6 bases). Trimming cost V 6 bases and J 4 bases, with 13 bases left between them. Germline CDR1 reads MNHNY; CDR2 reads SVGAGI (reference sequence). This CDR3 contains 14 residues. In nucleotides, the CDR3 is TGTGCCAGCAGATCCGGGACACCGTACAATGAGCAGTTCTTC. Protein sequence: CASRSGTPYNEQFF.

This chain links TRBV28 with TRBJ1-1; 8 bases agree with TRBD1. The CDR3 totals 15 residues. Germline V gene lookup returns CDR1 MDHEN and CDR2 SYDVKM. V dropped 7 bases and J dropped 3; count of bases not matched to a gene: 10. DNA for the CDR3: TGTGCCAGCACGGGGGGGACAGGCTGGGACACTGAAGCTTTCTTT. Translation gives CASTGGTGWDTEAFF.

J is TRBJ2-3 and V is TRBV29-1; 11 bases line up with TRBD2. This CDR3 contains 14 residues. Germline loops: CDR1 SQVTM, CDR2 ANQGSEA. Trimming cost V 7 bases and J 4 bases; bases outside gene matches: 7. CDR3 sequence (DNA): TGCAGCGCCCAGACTAGCGGGGTCGCAGATACGCAGTATTTT. Protein sequence: CSAQTSGVADTQYF.

The chain uses TRBV18 and TRBJ1-2; D is ambiguous. There are 15 residues in the CDR3. V dropped 6 bases and J dropped 2 bases, with 16 bases sitting between them. Germline assignment: CDR1 KGHSH and CDR2 LQKENI. In DNA form, the CDR3 reads TGTGCCAGCTCCCCGAGATCAACCTTAAACTATGGCTACACCTTC. Translated, it gives CASSPRSTLNYGYTF.

This clone was picked up a small number of times. V is TRBV19 and J is TRBJ1-1; D possibly corresponds to TRBD1 (5 bases). CDR1 and CDR2 from the germline V gene are LNHDA and SQIVND (reference sequence). V was trimmed by 3 bases and J by 0 bases, leaving 11 bases between them. This CDR3 has 15 amino acids. CDR3 protein: CASSIVGTVNTEAFF. The CDR3 DNA reads TGTGCCAGTAGTATTGTAGGGACCGTGAACACTGAAGCTTTCTTT.

This clone was observed a single time. This chain uses TRBV6-5 with TRBJ1-2; 12 positions agree with TRBD1. Unmatched junction bases numbered 8, after V lost 8 bases and J lost 4 bases. The CDR3 consists of 15 residues. The germline CDR1 and CDR2 sequences are MNHEY and SVGAGI. The DNA of the CDR3 is TGTGCCAGCTCTTCCGGGACAGGGGGCTTCTATGGCTACACCTTC. Translated: CASSSGTGGFYGYTF.

The chain is built from TRBV6-5 and TRBJ1-2; TRBD1 matches 7 bases. This CDR3 has 16 amino acids. V lost 4 bases and J lost 8; bases outside the gene matches: 16. The germline V gene has CDR1 MNHEY and CDR2 SVGAGI. This CDR3 is CASSSRQGLTTGGYTF. Written as DNA, the CDR3 is TGTGCCAGCAGTTCCCGACAGGGACTTACGACAGGCGGCTACACCTTC.

This chain joins TRBV6-2 or TRBV6-3 and TRBJ2-7; TRBD1 might be the D (5 bases). V was shortened by 5 bases and J by 6 bases, with 11 bases between the two germline ends. The CDR3 has 12 residues. Germline V gene lookup returns CDR1 MNHEY and CDR2 SVGEGT. CDR3 sequence: CASSPQGSEQYF. DNA of the CDR3: TGTGCCAGCAGTCCCCAGGGCTCCGAGCAGTACTTC.

The rearrangement joins TRBV6-5 to TRBJ2-7, with 8 bases that match TRBD2. The V segment lost 2 bases and the J segment 2 bases; nucleotides outside the gene matches: 8. Germline lookup yields CDR1 MNHEY and CDR2 SVGAGI. This CDR3 comprises 16 residues. The CDR3 loop is CASSYRPGLATYEQYF. DNA for the CDR3: TGTGCCAGCAGTTACCGGCCCGGACTAGCCACCTACGAGCAGTACTTC.

The rearrangement links TRBV18 to TRBJ1-5; D remains unclear. CDR3 length equals 11 residues. CDR1 is KGHSH and CDR2 is LQKENI in the germline V gene. Trimming took off 2 bases at V and 8 bases at J, with 4 bases between the two ends. The CDR3, as DNA: TGTGCCAGCTCACCAGGGGAGCCCCAGCATTTT. It specifies CASSPGEPQHF.

This clone was detected only once. This chain connects TRBV19 to TRBJ1-2, with 7 bases that match TRBD1. The CDR3 is 12 residues long. CDR1 and CDR2 from the germline V gene are LNHDA and SQIVND (reference sequence). The J segment lost 8 bases and the V segment lost 3 bases, leaving 3 bases of the junction unmatched. CDR3 region: CASSMRTGGYTF. The CDR3 bases are TGTGCCAGTAGTATGAGGACAGGCGGCTACACCTTC.

The chain couples TRBV5-1 to TRBJ2-3, with 9 bases lining up with TRBD2. CDR3 length: 15 residues. CDR1 is SGHRS and CDR2 is YFSETQ in the germline V gene. With V trimmed by 2 bases and J by 6 bases, 7 bases remained unmatched. The CDR3 sequence: CASSFGSGGYDTQYF. CDR3 nucleotides: TGCGCCAGCAGCTTTGGTAGCGGGGGATATGATACGCAGTATTTT.

This clone was seen more than once but under ten times. The chain is built from TRBV19 and TRBJ1-4; D not resolved. V shed 3 bases and J shed 8 bases, with 16 bases lying between them. CDR3 length: 15 amino acids. Germline lookup yields CDR1 LNHDA and CDR2 SQIVND (reference sequence). CDR3 amino acids: CASSMVLTGGEKLFF. The CDR3 coding sequence is TGTGCCAGTAGTATGGTGCTGACGGGTGGCGAAAAACTGTTTTTT.

The CDR3 DNA reads as TGTGCCAGCAGCGGTACTAGATCGAACACCGGGGAGCTGTTTTTT. Amino acids: CASSGTRSNTGELFF. This chain links TRBV9 with TRBJ2-2; D might be TRBD2 (5 bases). V dropped 3 bases and J dropped 0 bases, with 9 bases sitting between them. Germline lookup yields CDR1 SGDLS and CDR2 YYNGEE. The CDR3 sequence is 15 residues long.

The chain combines TRBV6-6 with TRBJ2-6; maybe TRBD1 (5 bases). V lost 6 bases to trimming and J lost 1 base, with 25 bases between them. This CDR3 comprises 20 residues. Looked up from germline, CDR1 is MNHNY and CDR2 is SVGAGI (reference sequence). The CDR3 bases are TGTGCCAGCAGCCGAGTCCTGGCTAGGGGCGATCTATCTGGGGCCAACGTCCTGACTTTC. Protein product: CASSRVLARGDLSGANVLTF.

J is TRBJ2-2 and V is TRBV24-1; TRBD2 aligns across 7 bases. With 4 bases clipped from V and 5 bases from J, the junction kept 3 bases outside the gene matches. Looked up from germline, CDR1 is KGHDR and CDR2 is SFDVKD. This CDR3 is built from 14 residues. CDR3 sequence: CATSDGGLTGELFF. In DNA, the CDR3 is TGTGCCACCAGTGACGGGGGACTAACCGGGGAGCTGTTTTTT.

The rearrangement joins TRBV5-8 to TRBJ1-5; the D gene is possibly TRBD1 (6 bases). CDR3 length equals 16 residues. The ends were cut back, 4 bases at V and 3 bases at J, with 17 bases in the middle. Germline CDR1 reads SGHTS; CDR2 reads YDEGEE. CDR3 DNA: TGTGCCAGCAGCCCTTACCGGACAGAATTCAATCAGCCCCAGCATTTT. Residues: CASSPYRTEFNQPQHF.

Regarding this clone: Other DNA sequences from this sample encode an identical CDR3 as well. The genes are TRBV28 and TRBJ1-2, with D unclear. This CDR3 region has 16 residues. Trimming took off 3 bases at V and 6 bases at J, with 20 bases between the two ends. Germline CDR1 and CDR2: MDHEN and SYDVKM. CDR3 sequence reads: CASSFASRGKGHGYTF. In nucleotides, the CDR3 is TGTGCCAGCAGTTTTGCCTCGCGGGGAAAGGGCCATGGCTACACCTTC.

The chain carries TRBV7-2 and TRBJ1-5; the D gene is possibly TRBD1 (6 bases). The CDR3 totals 15 residues. V dropped 0 bases and J dropped 7 bases, with 13 bases sitting between them. Germline V CDR1 and CDR2: SGHTA, FQGNSA. In DNA form, the CDR3 reads TGTGCCAGCAGCTTAGCGCAGGGGTCGGGGCAGCCCCAGCATTTT. It encodes CASSLAQGSGQPQHF.

The J gene is TRBJ1-6, the V gene TRBV9; no firm D call. Germline-derived CDR1 and CDR2 are SGDLS and YYNGEE. V was clipped by 0 bases and J by 7 bases, with 5 bases between them. This CDR3 spans 13 amino acids. CDR3 sequence: CASSVDSNSPLHF. The CDR3 region has the DNA TGTGCCAGCAGCGTAGATAGCAATTCACCCCTCCACTTT.

This chain connects TRBV7-8 to TRBJ2-3; TRBD1 matches 9 bases. Per the germline V gene, CDR1 is SGHVS and CDR2 is FQNEAQ. The CDR3 extends over 12 amino acids. The J segment lost 12 bases and the V segment lost 5 bases, leaving 6 bases of the junction unmatched. The CDR3 DNA reads as TGTGCCAGCAGCCCTGGGACAGGGCGACAGTATTTT. It encodes CASSPGTGRQYF.

This rearrangement joins TRBV27 to TRBJ1-5, with 8 bases identical to TRBD1. In germline, CDR1 is MNHEY, CDR2 SMNVEV (reference sequence). This CDR3 region has 16 residues. After removal of 7 bases from V and 0 bases from J, the junction contained 8 bases not matched to a gene. CDR3 bases: TGTGCCAGCACCGCGGACAGGGCCTTTAGCAATCAGCCCCAGCATTTT. Its protein product is CASTADRAFSNQPQHF.

This clone was observed a few times. The V gene is TRBV7-9, the J gene TRBJ2-7; TRBD1 is a possible D gene (5 bases). Germline CDR1 reads SEHNR; CDR2 reads FQNEAQ (reference sequence). The CDR3 is 15 amino acids. V dropped 2 bases and J dropped 0 bases, with 11 bases sitting between them. This CDR3 is CASSLMTASSYEQYF. The CDR3 DNA reads as TGTGCCAGCAGCTTAATGACAGCGAGCTCCTACGAGCAGTACTTC.